Below are 8 T cell receptor beta chains sequenced from a single sample in a study of blood T cell repertoires in COVID-19. Clones were read by immunoSEQ multiplex PCR, and TCRdb kept only the in-frame ones, dropping some. The sample lists approximately 86,000 clones; 80% to 90% were seen once. The specimen was peripheral blood. The receptors were sampled from a man aged 45 to 65 with acute or convalescent COVID-19.

The CDR3 bases are TGTGCCAGCAGTGAACGAAAAAGCATGGCTGAAGCTTTCTTT. This encodes CASSERKSMAEAFF. The chain employs TRBV6-1 and TRBJ1-1; D is ambiguous. Germline V gene data show CDR1 as MNHNS and CDR2 as SASEGT. CDR3 length equals 14 residues. V lost 2 bases and J lost 6, with 13 bases in between.

The chain carries TRBV19 and TRBJ2-7, with D perhaps matching TRBD1 (5 bases). This CDR3 has 14 amino acids. The V gene's germline CDR1 is LNHDA and CDR2 SQIVND (reference sequence). V was trimmed by 5 bases and J by 3 bases, leaving 14 bases between them. This CDR3 reads CASSQDMVRYEQYF. The CDR3 DNA sequence: TGTGCCAGTAGTCAGGACATGGTACGCTACGAGCAGTACTTC. Full variable domain (remainder filled in from reference TRBV19 and TRBJ2-7): DGGITQSPKYLFRKEGQNVTLSCEQNLNHDAMYWYRQDPGQGLRLIYYSQIVNDFQKGDIAEGYSVSREKKESFPLTVTSAQKNPTAFYLCASSQDMVRYEQYFGPGTRLTVT.

The rearrangement links TRBV23-1 to TRBJ2-7; weak D call: TRBD2 (5 bases). TRBV23-1 is an open reading frame whose function is uncertain. This CDR3 is built from 16 residues. Trimming shortened V by 0 bases and J by 4 bases, and 16 bases separated the two germline ends. For the CDR3, the DNA is TGCGCCAGCAGTCAATCGAAACGGGGTTCCTCATACGAGCAGTACTTC. Its protein product is CASSQSKRGSSYEQYF.

The chain joins TRBV9 to TRBJ2-3, with a weak D call TRBD1 (6 bases). The germline gives CDR1 SGDLS, CDR2 YYNGEE. The CDR3 has 16 amino acids. V was clipped by 2 bases and J by 2 bases, with 15 bases between them. The CDR3 is CASSVSPRTDTDTQYF. DNA for the CDR3: TGTGCCAGCAGCGTGAGCCCTCGGACAGACACAGATACGCAGTATTTT.

The chain joins TRBV7-9 to TRBJ1-6; no clear D gene. Germline CDR1 is SEHNR and CDR2 is FQNEAQ (reference sequence). The CDR3 covers 14 residues. V shed 0 bases and J shed 10 bases, with 10 bases lying between them. CDR3: CASSLAQVGSPLHF. The CDR3 DNA is TGTGCCAGCAGCTTAGCTCAAGTTGGCTCACCCCTCCACTTT.

CDR3 nucleotides: TGTGCCAGCAGCCCCCACAGGGACTACAATGAGCAGTTCTTC. It encodes CASSPHRDYNEQFF. The V and J genes are TRBV7-3 and TRBJ2-1, with D possibly being TRBD1 (6 bases). This CDR3 spans 14 amino acids. Trimming left V 5 bases short and J 3 bases short, with 11 bases between. Germline V gene lookup returns CDR1 SGHTA and CDR2 FQGTGA.

The chain couples TRBV7-9 to TRBJ1-3, with D unresolved. V lost 5 bases and J 0 bases, leaving 8 bases between the germline ends. This CDR3 contains 14 residues. In germline, CDR1 is SEHNR, CDR2 FQNEAQ (reference sequence). CDR3 loop: CASSKTDSGNTIYF. Written as DNA, the CDR3 is TGTGCCAGCAGCAAAACAGACTCTGGAAACACCATATATTTT.

This clone was counted once. The rearrangement links TRBV24-1 to TRBJ2-1; TRBD2 is a possible D gene (5 bases). Trimming left V 3 bases short and J 7 bases short, with 15 bases between. CDR1 KGHDR and CDR2 SFDVKD come from the germline V gene. This CDR3 is 15 amino acids long. CDR3 in DNA: TGTGCCACCAGTGATCCCGGTCGAGGGAAGAATGAGCAGTTCTTC. This gives the protein CATSDPGRGKNEQFF.